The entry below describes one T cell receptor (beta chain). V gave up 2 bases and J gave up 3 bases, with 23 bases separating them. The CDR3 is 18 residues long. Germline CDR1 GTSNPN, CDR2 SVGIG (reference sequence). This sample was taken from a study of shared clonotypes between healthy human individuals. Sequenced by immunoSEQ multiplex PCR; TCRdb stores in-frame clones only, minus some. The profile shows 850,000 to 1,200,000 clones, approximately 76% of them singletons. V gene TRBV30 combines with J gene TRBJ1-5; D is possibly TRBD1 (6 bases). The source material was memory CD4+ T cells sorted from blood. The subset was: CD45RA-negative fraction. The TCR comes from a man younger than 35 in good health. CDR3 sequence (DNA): TGTGCCTGGAGTCGAATGGGGACGGGCACAGGGTTCAATCAGCCCCAGCATTTT. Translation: CAWSRMGTGTGFNQPQHF.